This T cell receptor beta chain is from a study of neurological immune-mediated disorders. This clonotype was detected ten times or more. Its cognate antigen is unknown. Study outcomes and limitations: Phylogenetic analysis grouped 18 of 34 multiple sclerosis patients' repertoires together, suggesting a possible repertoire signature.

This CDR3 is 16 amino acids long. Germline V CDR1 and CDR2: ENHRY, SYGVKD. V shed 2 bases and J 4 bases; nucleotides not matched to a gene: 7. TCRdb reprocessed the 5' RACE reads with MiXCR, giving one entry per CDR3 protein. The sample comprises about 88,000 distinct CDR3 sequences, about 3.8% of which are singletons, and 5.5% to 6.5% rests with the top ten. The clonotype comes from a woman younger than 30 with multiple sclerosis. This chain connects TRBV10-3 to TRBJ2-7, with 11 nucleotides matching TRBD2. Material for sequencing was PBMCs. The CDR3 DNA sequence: TGTGCCATCAGTGAGCGGGTAGCGGGGGGGCCTTACGAGCAGTACTTC. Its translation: CAISERVAGGPYEQYF.